This TCR beta chain was recorded in a study of blood T cells in healthy people across ages. General study findings and limits: Per million T cells, the diversity of TCR beta decreased roughly linearly as age advanced.

Trimming pared 0 bases from V and 0 bases from J, leaving 19 bases between. This CDR3 contains 18 residues. CDR1 and CDR2 (germline): DFQATT, SNEGSKA (reference sequence). With regard to this clonotype: Antigen: not known.

A J-beta primer mix and a sample-barcoded 5' primer were used in a second PCR of about 7 to 12 cycles. Each CDR3 protein is one row after TCRdb ran MiXCR on the 5' RACE reads. The table records hundreds of thousands of distinct CDR3 sequences, 40% to 65% of them present only once. The TCR was taken from an elderly woman in good health. This chain links TRBV20-1 with TRBJ2-3; TRBD1 or TRBD2 may be the D gene (5 bases each). The specimen was blood. CDR3 sequence: CSARDRDELLFSTDTQYF. The CDR3 coding sequence is TGCAGTGCTAGAGATCGGGACGAGTTACTCTTCAGCACAGATACGCAGTATTTT.